This T cell receptor beta chain was observed in a study of immune reconstitution after stem cell transplant in scleroderma listed by TCRdb under 2017. The library was generated by RT-PCR. Sequencing took place on an Illumina MiSeq. The public reads were reprocessed in TCRdb via fastp at Q25 and MiXCR, keeping in-frame beta chains. Each CDR3 protein gets just one entry, which takes the most common genes and DNA from the rows behind it. For this sample there are 1,500 to 2,000 distinct CDR3 sequences; approximately 3.5% appear just once. The ten largest clones represent 15% of the sample. Compared with the rest of its sample, this clonotype is large (0.1 to 1%). What this receptor recognizes is not known. No base-level quality is on record; no much larger clone is a single base apart. V loses 6 bases of germline sequence and J loses 3 bases, and the interval between the two ends is 14 bases. From the germline V gene (reference sequence), CDR1 is DFQATT and CDR2 is SNEGSKA. From the cysteine through the phenylalanine, the CDR3 covers 13 amino acids. Solely the CDR3 DNA is kept, with 39 bases framed from the first base.

Specimen collection occurred before or after autologous hematopoietic stem cell transplantation (not recorded which). The TCR comes from a male donor with systemic sclerosis. The chain is assembled from TRBV20-1 and TRBJ1-1, with the D gene call left open. Here is the DNA: TGCAGTGCCTCCTCGGATGGGGACACTGAAGCTTTCTTT. The translation is CSASSDGDTEAFF.